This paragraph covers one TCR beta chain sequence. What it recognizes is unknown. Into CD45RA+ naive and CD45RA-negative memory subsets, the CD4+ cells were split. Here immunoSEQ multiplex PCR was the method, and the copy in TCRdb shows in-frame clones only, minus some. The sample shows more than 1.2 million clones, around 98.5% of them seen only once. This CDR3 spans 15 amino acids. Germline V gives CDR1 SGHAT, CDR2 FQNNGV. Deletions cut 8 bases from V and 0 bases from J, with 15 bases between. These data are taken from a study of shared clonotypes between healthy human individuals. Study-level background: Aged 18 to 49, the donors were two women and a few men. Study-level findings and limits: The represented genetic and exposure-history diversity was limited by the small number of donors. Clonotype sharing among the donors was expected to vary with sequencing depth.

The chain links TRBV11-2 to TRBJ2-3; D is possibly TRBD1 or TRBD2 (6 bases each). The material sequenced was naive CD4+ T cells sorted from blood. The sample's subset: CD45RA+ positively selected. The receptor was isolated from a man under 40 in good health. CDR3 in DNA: TGTGCCAGCGGACTATGGCAGGGGAGCACAGATACGCAGTATTTT. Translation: CASGLWQGSTDTQYF.